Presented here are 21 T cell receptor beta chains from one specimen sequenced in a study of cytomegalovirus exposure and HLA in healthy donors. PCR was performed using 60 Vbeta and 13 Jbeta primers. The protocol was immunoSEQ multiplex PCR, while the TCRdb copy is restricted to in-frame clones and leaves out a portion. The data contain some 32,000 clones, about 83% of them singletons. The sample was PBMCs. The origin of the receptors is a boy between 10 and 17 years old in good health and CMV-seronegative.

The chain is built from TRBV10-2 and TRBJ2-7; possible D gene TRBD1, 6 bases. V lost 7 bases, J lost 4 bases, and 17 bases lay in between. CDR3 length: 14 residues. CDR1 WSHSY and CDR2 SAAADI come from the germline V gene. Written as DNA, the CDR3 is TGCGCCAGCACCAGGACAGCCCACCTTTACGAGCAGTACTTC. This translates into CASTRTAHLYEQYF.

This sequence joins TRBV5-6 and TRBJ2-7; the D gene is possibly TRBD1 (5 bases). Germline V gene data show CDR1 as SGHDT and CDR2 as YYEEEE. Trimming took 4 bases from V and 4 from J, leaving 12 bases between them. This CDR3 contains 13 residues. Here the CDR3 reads CASSLSRAYEQYF. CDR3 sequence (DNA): TGTGCCAGCAGCCTCTCCAGGGCTTACGAGCAGTACTTC.

The CDR3 DNA is TGTGCCAGCAGTTACTCGGAGGGGGCTGAGCAGTTCTTC. Residues: CASSYSEGAEQFF. The J gene is TRBJ2-1, the V gene TRBV6-7; TRBD1 is a possible D gene (7 bases). TRBV6-7 is an ORF, with its function uncertain. The V gene lost 0 bases and the J gene lost 9 bases, with 9 bases spanning the gap. The CDR3 runs to 13 residues.

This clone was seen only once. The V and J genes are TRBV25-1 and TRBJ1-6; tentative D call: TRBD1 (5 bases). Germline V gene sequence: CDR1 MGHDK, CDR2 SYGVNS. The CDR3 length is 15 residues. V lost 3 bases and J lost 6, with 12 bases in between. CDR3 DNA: TGTGCCAGCAGTGACAGGGCAACCTTTAATTCACCCCTCCACTTT. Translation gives CASSDRATFNSPLHF.

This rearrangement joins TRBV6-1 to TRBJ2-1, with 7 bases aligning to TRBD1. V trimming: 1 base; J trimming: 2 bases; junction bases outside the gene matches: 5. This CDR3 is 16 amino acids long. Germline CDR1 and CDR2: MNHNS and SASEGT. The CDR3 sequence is CASSEGRGSAYNEQFF. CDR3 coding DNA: TGTGCCAGCAGTGAAGGCAGGGGGTCGGCCTACAATGAGCAGTTCTTC.

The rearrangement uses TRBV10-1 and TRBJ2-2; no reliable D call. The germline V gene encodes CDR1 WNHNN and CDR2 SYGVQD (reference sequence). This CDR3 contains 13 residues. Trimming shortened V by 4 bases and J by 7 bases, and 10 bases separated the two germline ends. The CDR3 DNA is TGCGCCAGCAGTGGTCGCAGACTCGGGGAGCTGTTTTTT. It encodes CASSGRRLGELFF.

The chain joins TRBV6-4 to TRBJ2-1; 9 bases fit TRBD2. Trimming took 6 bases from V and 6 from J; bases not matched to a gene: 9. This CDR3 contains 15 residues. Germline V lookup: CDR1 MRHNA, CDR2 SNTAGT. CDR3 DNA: TGTGCCAGCAGCCCCCAGCGGGGGGAATCCAATGAGCAGTTCTTC. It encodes CASSPQRGESNEQFF.

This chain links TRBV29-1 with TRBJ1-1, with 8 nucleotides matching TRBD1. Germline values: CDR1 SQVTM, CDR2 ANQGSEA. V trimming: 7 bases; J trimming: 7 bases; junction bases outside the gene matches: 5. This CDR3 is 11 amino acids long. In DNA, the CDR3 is TGCAGCGCTCAGGGGGCAGGTGAAGCTTTCTTT. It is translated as CSAQGAGEAFF.

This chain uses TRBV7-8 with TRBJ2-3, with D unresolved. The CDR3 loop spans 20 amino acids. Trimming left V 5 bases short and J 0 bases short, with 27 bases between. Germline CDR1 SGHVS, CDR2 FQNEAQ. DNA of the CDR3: TGTGCCAGCAGCGCATATAGGTTACAGATCTTTCTTATTAGCACAGATACGCAGTATTTT. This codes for CASSAYRLQIFLISTDTQYF.

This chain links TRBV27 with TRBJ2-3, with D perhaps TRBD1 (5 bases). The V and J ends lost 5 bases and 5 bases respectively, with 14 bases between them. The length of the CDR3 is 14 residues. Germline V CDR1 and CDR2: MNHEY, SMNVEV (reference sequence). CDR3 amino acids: CASSPRYDRDTQYF. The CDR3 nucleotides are TGTGCCAGCAGTCCCCGATACGACAGAGATACGCAGTATTTT.

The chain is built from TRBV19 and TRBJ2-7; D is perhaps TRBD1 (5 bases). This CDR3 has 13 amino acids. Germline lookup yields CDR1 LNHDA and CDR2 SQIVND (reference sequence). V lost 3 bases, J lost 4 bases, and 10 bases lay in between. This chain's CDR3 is CASSIHRQYEQYF. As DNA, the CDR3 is TGTGCCAGTAGTATCCACAGGCAATACGAGCAGTACTTC.

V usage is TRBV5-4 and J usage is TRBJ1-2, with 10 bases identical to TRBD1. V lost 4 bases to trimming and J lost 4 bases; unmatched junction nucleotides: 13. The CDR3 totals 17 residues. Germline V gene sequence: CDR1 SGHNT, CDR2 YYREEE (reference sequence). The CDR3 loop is CASSPGTGEVDRYGYTF. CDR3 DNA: TGTGCCAGCAGCCCCGGGACAGGGGAAGTGGATCGCTATGGCTACACCTTC.

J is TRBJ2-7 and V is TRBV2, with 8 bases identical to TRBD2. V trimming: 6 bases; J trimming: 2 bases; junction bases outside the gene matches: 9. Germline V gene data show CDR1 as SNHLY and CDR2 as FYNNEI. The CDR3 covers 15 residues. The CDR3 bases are TGTGCCAGCAGGGGGCGAGCGGGGGCCCCCTACGAGCAGTACTTC. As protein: CASRGRAGAPYEQYF.

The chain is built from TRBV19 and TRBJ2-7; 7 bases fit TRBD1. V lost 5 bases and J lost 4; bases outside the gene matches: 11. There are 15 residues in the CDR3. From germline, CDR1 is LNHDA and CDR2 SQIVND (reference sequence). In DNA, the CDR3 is TGTGCCAGTAGTCTAAAGCCGGGACAGACTTACGAGCAGTACTTC. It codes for CASSLKPGQTYEQYF.

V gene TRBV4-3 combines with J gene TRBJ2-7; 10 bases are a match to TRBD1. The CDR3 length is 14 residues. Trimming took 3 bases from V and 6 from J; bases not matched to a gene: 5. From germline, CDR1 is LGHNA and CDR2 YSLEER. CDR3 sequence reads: CASSHDRGLGEQYF. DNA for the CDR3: TGCGCCAGCAGCCACGACAGGGGGCTAGGCGAGCAGTACTTC.

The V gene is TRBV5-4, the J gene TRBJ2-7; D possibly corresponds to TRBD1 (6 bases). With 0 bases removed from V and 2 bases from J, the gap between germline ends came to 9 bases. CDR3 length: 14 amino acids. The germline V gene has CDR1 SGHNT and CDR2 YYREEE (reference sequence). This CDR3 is CASSLVGGPYEQYF. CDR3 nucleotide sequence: TGTGCCAGCAGCTTGGTTGGGGGCCCCTACGAGCAGTACTTC.

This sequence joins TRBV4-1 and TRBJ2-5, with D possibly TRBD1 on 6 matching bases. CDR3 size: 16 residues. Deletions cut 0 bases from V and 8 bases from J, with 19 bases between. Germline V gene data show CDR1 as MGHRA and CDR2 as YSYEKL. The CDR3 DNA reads TGCGCCAGCAGCCAAGAAGGTGTCAGGGGAACAAGAACCCAGTACTTC. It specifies CASSQEGVRGTRTQYF.

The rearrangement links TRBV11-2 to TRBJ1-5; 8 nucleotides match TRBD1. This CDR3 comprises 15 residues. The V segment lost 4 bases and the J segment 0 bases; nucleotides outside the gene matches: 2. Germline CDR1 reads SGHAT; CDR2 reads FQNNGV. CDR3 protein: CASSSGTGSNQPQHF. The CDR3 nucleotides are TGTGCCAGCAGCTCCGGGACAGGTAGCAATCAGCCCCAGCATTTT.

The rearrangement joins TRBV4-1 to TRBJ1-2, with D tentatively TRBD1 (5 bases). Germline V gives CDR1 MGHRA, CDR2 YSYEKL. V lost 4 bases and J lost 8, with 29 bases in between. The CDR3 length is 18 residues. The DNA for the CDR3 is TGCGCCAGCAGCCTCGACCCCAAAACCGGGACTAAGACTGGAGGCTACACCTTC. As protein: CASSLDPKTGTKTGGYTF.

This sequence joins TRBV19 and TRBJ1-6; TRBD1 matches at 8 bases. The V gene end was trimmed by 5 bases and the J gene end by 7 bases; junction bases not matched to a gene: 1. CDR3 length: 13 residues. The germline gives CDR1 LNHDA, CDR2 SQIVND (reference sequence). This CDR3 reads CASSDRGNSPLHF. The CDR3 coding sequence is TGTGCCAGTAGTGACAGGGGAAATTCACCCCTCCACTTT.

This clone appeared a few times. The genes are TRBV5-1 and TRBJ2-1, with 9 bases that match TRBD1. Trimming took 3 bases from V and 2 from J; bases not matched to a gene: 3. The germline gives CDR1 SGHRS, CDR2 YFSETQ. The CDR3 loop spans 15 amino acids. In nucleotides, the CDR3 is TGCGCCAGCAGCTCTACAGGGGGCGCCTACAATGAGCAGTTCTTC. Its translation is CASSSTGGAYNEQFF.